What follows describes a single T cell receptor beta chain. The authors' processing: Scientists estimated how many nucleated cells there were by amplifying reference gene primers. TCRdb keeps only in-frame clones here, not all; method: immunoSEQ multiplex PCR. The V and J calls and clone size are taken from that table; D and trimming were inferred from the DNA. The data hold 180,000 or so clones, with about 85% observed a single time. The data belong to a study of blood T cell repertoires in COVID-19. Study details: Whether acute or convalescent, the COVID-19 samples came from the United States, Italy and Spain. In each case, the material was cDNA or gDNA derived from T cells, B-cell-depleted T cells, or PBMCs.

The CDR3 runs to 14 residues. Germline values: CDR1 SEHNR, CDR2 FQNEAQ (reference sequence). Trimming pared 3 bases from V and 4 bases from J, leaving 11 bases between. Sample: peripheral blood. The rearrangement links TRBV7-9 to TRBJ2-3; a weak D match, TRBD2 (5 bases). The receptor's source is a woman aged 80 or older in a cohort sampled during active or convalescent COVID-19. CDR3 region: CASSFEGRPDTQYF. In nucleotides, the CDR3 is TGTGCCAGCAGCTTCGAGGGCCGCCCAGATACGCAGTATTTT.